This TCR beta chain was recorded in a study of beta chain features in type 1 diabetes. Study-wide findings and caveats: Shorter TCRB CDR3s, moderately but significantly so, marked every one of the four CD4+ subsets in Type 1 diabetes patients.

With respect to this clone: The antigen is unknown.

Sorting of CD4+ naive, central memory, regulatory and stem cell-like memory cells was performed via CD45RO/CCR7/CD25/CD127/CD95/CD27. Expressed TCRB transcripts were sequenced, since all the RNA that had been isolated was reverse transcribed. The repertoire was sequenced with immunoSEQ multiplex PCR; TCRdb's copy has only in-frame clones and lacks some. The sample consists of under 450,000 clones, more than 11% of them appearing once. V was pared by 2 bases and J by 5 bases, with 10 bases between. Germline values: CDR1 MGHRA, CDR2 YSYEKL. This CDR3 has 13 residues. This TCR was sampled from a man aged 30-40 years in good health. The gene calls are TRBV4-1 and TRBJ2-7; D perhaps matches TRBD2 (6 bases). The sequenced sample consisted of naive CD4+ T cells from blood. CDR3 residues: CASSQQGRHEQYF. The CDR3 coding sequence is TGCGCCAGCAGCCAACAAGGGAGGCACGAGCAGTACTTC.